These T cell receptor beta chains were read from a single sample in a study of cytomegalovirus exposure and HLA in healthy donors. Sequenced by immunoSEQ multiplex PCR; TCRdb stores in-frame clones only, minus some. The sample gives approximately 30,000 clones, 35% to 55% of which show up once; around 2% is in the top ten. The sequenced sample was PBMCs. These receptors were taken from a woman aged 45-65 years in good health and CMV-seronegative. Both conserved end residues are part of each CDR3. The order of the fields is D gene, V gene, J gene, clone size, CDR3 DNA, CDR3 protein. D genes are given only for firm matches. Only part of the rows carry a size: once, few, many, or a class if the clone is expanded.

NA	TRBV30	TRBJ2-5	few	TGTGCCTGGAGCGAGGGAGAGACCCAGTACTTC	CAWSEGETQYF
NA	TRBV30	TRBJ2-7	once	TGTGCCTGGGATAGGGGAGGCCCCTACGAGCAGTACTTC	CAWDRGGPYEQYF
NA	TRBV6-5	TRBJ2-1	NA	TGTGCCAGCAGTTACGCCGGGACAAATCACAATGAGCAGTTCTTC	CASSYAGTNHNEQFF
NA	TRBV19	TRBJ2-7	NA	TGTGCCAGTAGTATCCCCTTCGGCTACGAGCAGTACTTC	CASSIPFGYEQYF
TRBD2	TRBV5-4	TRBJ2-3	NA	TGTGCCAGCAGCTTGCAGGGACTAGCGCTCACAGATACGCAGTATTTT	CASSLQGLALTDTQYF
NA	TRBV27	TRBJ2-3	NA	TGTGCCACCTGGAGGGGGAGGGGGGCAGATACGCAGTATTTT	CATWRGRGADTQYF
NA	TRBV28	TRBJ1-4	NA	TGTGCCAGCAGTTTAGCGGGGGTCAAAGAAAAACTGTTTTTT	CASSLAGVKEKLFF
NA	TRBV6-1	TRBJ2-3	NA	TGTGCCAGCAGGCGCCCGGAGGTTGCAGATACGCAGTATTTT	CASRRPEVADTQYF
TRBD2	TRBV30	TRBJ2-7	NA	TGTGCCTGGAGTAGCACTAGCGGGGGATACGAGCAGTACTTC	CAWSSTSGGYEQYF
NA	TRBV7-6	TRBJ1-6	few	TGTGCCAGCAGCCTACCTTCGGGGAATTCACCCCTCCACTTT	CASSLPSGNSPLHF
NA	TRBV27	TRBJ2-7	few	TGTGCCAGCAGCCCTCGTCGACGGGGTGTAGAGCAGTACTTC	CASSPRRRGVEQYF
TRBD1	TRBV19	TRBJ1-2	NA	TGTGCCAGTAGTATGGGACAGGGCGATGGCTACACCTTC	CASSMGQGDGYTF
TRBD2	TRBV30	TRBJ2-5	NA	TGTGCCTGGAGCCCTAGCGGGACCACGCTGGGGGAGACCCAGTACTTC	CAWSPSGTTLGETQYF
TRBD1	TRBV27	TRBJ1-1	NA	TGTGCCAGCAGTCCCCAACTCCTACCTGGACAGGAGTTGAACACTGAAGCTTTCTTT	CASSPQLLPGQELNTEAFF
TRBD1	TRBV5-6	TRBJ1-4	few	TGTGCCAGCAGCTTGGCAGGGGGTGGTGTGCTGTTTAATGAAAAACTGTTTTTT	CASSLAGGGVLFNEKLFF
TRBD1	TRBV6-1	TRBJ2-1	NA	TGTGCCAGCAGTGAATCGGCAGGGGGAGCTTATGAGCAGTTCTTC	CASSESAGGAYEQFF
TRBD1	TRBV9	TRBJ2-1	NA	TGTGCCAGCAGCGTAGGGGGACAGGGGTTGAATGAGCAGTTCTTC	CASSVGGQGLNEQFF